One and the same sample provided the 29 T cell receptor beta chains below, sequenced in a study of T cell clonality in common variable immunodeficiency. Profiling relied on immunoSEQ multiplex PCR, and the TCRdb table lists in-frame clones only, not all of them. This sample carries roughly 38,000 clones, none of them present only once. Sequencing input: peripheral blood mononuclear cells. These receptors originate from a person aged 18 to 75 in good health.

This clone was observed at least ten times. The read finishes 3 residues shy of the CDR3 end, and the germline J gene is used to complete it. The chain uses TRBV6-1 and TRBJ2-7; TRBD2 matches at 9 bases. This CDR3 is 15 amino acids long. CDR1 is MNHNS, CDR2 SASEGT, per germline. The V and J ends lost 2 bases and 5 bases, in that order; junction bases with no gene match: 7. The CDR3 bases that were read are TGTGCCAGCAGTGAAATAGCGGGGGCGGGCCACGAG. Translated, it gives CASSEIAGAGHE. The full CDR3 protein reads CASSEIAGAGHEQYF.

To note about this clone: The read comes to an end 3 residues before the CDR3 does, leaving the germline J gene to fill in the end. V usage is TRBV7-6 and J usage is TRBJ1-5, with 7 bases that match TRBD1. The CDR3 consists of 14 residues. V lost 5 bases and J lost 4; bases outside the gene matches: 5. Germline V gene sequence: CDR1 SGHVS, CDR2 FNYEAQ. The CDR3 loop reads CASSIEQGNQPQHF. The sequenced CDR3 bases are TGTGCCAGCAGCATAGAACAGGGGAATCAGCCC.

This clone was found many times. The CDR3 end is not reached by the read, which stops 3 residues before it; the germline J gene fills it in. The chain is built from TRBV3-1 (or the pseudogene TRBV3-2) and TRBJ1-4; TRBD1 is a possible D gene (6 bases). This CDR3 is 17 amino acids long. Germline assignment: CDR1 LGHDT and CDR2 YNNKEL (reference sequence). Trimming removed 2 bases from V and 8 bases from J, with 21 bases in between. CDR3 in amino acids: CASSQYPSRDMWEKLFF. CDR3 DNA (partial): TGTGCCAGCAGCCAATACCCATCCCGGGACATGTGGGAAAAA.

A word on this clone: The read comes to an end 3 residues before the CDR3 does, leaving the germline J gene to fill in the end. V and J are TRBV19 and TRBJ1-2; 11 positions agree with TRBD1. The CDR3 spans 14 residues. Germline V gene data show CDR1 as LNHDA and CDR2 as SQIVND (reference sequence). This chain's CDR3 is CASSHGQGAYDYTF. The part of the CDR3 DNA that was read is TGTGCCAGTAGCCATGGACAGGGGGCCTACGAC.

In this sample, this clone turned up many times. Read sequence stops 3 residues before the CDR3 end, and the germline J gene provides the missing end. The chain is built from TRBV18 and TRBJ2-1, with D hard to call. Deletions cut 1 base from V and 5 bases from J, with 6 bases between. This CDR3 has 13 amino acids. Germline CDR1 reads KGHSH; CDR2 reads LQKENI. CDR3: CASSPLTDNEQFF. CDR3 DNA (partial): TGTGCCAGCTCACCACTAACAGACAATGAG.

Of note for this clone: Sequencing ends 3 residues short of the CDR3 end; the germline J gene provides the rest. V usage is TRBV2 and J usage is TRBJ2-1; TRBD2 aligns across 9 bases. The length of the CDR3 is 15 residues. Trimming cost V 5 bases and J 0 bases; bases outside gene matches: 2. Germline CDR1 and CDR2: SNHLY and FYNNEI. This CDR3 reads CASSRSGSSYNEQFF. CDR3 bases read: TGTGCCAGCAGTCGTAGCGGGAGCTCCTACAATGAG.

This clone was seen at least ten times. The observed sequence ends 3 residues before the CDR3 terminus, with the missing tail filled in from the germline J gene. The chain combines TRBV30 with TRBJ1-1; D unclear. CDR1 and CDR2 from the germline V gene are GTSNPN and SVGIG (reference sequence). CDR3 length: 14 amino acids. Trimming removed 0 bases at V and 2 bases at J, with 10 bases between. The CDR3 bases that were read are TGTGCCTGGAGTGTATCCAGAGTTAACACTGAA. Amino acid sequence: CAWSVSRVNTE. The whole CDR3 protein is CAWSVSRVNTEAFF. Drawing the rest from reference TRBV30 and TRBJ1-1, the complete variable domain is SQTIHQWPATLVQPVGSPLSLECTVEGTSNPNLYWYRQAAGRGLQLLFYSVGIGQISSEVPQNLSASRPQDRQFILSSKKLLLSDSGFYLCAWSVSRVNTEAFFGQGTRLTVV.

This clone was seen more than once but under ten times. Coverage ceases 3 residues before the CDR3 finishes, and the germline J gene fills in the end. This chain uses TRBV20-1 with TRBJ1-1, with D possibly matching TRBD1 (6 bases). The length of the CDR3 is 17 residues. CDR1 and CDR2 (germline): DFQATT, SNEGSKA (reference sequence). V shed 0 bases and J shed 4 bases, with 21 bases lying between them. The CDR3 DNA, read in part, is TGCAGTGCTAGAGATTTAGTAGCGGGGAGGGGGTTCACTGAA. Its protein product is CSARDLVAGRGFTE. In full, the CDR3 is CSARDLVAGRGFTEAFF.

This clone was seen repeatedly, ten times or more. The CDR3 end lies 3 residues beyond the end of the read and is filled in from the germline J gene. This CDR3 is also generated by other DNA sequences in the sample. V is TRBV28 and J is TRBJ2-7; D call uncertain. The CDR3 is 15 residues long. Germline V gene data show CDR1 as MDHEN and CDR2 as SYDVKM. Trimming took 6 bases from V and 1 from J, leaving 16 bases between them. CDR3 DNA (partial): TGTGCCAGCAGCCCCCCCGCAGGAAGATCCTACGAG. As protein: CASSPPAGRSYE. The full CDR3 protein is CASSPPAGRSYEQYF.

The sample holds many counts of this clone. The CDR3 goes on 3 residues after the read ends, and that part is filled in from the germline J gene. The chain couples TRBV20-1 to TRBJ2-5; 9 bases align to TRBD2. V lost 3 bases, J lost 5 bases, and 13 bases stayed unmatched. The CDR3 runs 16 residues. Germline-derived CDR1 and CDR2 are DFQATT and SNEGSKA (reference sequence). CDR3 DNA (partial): TGCAGTGCTAGGGCCTTTAAGCGGGAGGACCGGGAGACC. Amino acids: CSARAFKREDRET. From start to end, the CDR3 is CSARAFKREDRETQYF.

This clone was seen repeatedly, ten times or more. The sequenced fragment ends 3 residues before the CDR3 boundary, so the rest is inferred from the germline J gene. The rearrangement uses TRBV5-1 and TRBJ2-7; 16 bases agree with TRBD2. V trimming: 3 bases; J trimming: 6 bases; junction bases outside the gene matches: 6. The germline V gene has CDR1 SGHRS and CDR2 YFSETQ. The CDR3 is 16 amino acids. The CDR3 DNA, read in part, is TGCGCCAGCAGCTCCGGGACTAGCGGGAGGGGTATCGAG. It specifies CASSSGTSGRGIE. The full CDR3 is CASSSGTSGRGIEQYF.

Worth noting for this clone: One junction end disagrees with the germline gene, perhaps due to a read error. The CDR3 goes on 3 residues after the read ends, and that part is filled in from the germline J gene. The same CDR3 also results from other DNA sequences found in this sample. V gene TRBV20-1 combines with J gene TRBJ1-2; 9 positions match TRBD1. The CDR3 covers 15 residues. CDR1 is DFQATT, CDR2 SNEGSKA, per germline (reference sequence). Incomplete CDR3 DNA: TGCAGTGCTAGAGATCGGGACAGGGAAAACTATGGA. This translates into CSARDRDRENYG. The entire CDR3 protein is CSARDRDRENYGYTF.

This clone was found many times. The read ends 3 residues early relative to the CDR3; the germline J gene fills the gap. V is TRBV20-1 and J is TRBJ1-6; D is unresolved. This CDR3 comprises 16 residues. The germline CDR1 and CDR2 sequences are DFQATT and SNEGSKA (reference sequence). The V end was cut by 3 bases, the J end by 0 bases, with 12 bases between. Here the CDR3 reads CSARPQWSSYNSPLHF. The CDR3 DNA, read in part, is TGCAGTGCTAGGCCACAGTGGAGCTCCTATAATTCACCC.

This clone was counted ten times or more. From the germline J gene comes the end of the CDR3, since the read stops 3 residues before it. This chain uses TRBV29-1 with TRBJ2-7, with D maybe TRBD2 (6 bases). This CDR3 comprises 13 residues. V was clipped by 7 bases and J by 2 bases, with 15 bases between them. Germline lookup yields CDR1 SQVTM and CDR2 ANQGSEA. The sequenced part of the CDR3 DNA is TGCAGCGCCAGGTGGGGACTTGCCTACGAG. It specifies CSARWGLAYE. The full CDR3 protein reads CSARWGLAYEQYF.

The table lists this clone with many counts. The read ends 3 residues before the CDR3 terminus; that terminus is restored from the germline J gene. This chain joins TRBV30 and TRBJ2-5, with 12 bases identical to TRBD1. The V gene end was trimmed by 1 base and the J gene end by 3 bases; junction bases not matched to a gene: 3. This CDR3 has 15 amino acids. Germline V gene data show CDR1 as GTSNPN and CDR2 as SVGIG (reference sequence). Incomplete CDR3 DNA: TGTGCCTGGAGTGGGGGACAGGGGGCAAAAGAGACC. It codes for CAWSGGQGAKET. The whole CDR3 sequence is CAWSGGQGAKETQYF.

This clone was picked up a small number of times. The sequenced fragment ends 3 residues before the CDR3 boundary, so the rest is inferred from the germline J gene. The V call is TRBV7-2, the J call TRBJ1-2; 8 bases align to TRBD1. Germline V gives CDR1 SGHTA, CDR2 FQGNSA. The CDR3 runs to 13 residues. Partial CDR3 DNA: TGTGCCAGCAGCTTAGGGCAGGGGGCGGGC. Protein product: CASSLGQGAG. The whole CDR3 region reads CASSLGQGAGYTF.

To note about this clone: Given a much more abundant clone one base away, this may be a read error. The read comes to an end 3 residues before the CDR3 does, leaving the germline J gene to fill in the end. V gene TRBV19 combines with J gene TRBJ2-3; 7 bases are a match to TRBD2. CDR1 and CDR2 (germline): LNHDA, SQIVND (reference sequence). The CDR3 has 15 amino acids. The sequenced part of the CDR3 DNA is TGTGCCAGTCAGAAGGGTAGCGGGTTTCCAGAGACG. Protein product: CASQKGSGFPET. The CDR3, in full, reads CASQKGSGFPETQYF. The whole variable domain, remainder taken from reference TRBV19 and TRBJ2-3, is DGGITQSPKYLFRKEGQNVTLSCEQNLNHDAMYWYRQDPGQGLRLIYYSQIVNDFQKGDIAEGYSVSREKKESFPLTVTSAQKNPTAFYLCASQKGSGFPETQYFGPGTRLTVL.

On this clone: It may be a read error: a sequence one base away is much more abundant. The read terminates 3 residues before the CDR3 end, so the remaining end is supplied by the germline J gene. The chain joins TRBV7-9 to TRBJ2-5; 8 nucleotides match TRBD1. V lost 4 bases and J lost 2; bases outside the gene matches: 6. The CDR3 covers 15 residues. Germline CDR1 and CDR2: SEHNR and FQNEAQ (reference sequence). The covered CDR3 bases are TGTGCCAGCAGCTGGAGGACAGGGAAACAAGAGACC. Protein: CASSWRTGKQET. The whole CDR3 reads CASSWRTGKQETQYF.

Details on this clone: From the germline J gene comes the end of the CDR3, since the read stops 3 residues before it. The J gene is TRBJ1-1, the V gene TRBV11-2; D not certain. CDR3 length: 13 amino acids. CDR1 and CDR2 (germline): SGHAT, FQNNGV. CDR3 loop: CASSLDRGVEAFF. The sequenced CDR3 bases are TGTGCCAGCAGCTTAGATCGCGGGGTCGAA.

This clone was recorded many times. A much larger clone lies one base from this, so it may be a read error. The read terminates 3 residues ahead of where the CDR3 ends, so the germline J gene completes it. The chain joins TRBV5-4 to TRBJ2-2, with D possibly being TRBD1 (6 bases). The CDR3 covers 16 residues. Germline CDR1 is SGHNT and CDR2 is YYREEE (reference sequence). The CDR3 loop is CASSFGTSGYNEKLFF. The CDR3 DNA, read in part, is TGTGCCAGCAGCTTCGGGACATCAGGCTATAATGAAAAG.

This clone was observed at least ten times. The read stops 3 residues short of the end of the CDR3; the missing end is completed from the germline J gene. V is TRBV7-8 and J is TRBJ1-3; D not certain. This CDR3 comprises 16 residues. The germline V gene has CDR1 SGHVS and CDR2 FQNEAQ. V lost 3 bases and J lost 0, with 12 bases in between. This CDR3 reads CASSLAQAGSGNTIYF. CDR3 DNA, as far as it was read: TGTGCCAGCAGCTTGGCCCAGGCCGGCTCTGGAAACACC.

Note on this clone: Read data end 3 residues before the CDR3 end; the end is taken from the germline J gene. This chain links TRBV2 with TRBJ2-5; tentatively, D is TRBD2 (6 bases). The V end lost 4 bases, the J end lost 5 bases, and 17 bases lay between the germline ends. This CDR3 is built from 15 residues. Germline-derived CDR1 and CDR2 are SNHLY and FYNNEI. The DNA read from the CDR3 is TGTGCCAGCAGTGTCAGGCGGGGCGCGGGGGAGACC. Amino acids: CASSVRRGAGET. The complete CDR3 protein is CASSVRRGAGETQYF.

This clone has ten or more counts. CDR3 bases read: TGTGCCAGCTCATCGCAACAGGAAAAA. This codes for CASSSQQEK. The CDR3 reads in full as CASSSQQEKLFF. The chain carries TRBV18 and TRBJ1-4; D is uncertain. The DNA ends 3 residues before the CDR3 does, and the rest of the CDR3 is filled in from the germline J gene. The CDR3 is made up of 12 amino acids. V was cut by 5 bases and J by 8 bases, with 9 bases left in between. From germline, CDR1 is KGHSH and CDR2 LQKENI.

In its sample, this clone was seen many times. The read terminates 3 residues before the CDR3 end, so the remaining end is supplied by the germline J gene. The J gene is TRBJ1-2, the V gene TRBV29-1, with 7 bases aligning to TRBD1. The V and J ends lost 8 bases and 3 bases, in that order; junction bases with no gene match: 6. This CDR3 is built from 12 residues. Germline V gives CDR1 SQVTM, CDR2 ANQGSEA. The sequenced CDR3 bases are TGCAGCTCCCTGGGGACAGACTATGGC. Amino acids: CSSLGTDYG. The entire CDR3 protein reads CSSLGTDYGYTF.

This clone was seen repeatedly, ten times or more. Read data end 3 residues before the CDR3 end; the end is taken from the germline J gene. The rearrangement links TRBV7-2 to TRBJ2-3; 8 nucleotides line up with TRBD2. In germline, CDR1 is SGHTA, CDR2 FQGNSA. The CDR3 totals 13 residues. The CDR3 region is CASSKGLVETQYF. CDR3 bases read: TGTGCCAGCAGCAAGGGACTAGTCGAGACG.

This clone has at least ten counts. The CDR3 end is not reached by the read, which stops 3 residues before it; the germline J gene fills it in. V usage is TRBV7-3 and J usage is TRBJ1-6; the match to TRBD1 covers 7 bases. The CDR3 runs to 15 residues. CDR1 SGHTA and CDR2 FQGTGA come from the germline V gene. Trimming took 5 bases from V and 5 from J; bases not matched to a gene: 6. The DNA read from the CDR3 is TGTGCCAGCAGCCTTGGGACAGCAAATAATTCACCC. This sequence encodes CASSLGTANNSP. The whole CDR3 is CASSLGTANNSPLHF.

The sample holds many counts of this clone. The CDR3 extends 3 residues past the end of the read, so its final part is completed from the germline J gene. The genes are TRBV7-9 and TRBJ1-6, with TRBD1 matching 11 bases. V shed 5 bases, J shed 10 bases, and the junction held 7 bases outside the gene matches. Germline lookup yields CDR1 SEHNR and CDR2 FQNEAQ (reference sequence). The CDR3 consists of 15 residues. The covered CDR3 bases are TGTGCCAGCAGCCCCGGGGACAGGGGGATCTCACCC. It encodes CASSPGDRGISP. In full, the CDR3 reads CASSPGDRGISPLHF.

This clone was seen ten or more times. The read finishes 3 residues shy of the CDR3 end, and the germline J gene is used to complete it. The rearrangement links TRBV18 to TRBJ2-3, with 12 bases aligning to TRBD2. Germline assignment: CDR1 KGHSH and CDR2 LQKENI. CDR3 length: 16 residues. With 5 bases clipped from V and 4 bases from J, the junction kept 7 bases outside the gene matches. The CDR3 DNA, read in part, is TGTGCCAGCTCATCCCCGACTAGCGGGAGTTCAGATACG. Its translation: CASSSPTSGSSDT. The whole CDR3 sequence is CASSSPTSGSSDTQYF.

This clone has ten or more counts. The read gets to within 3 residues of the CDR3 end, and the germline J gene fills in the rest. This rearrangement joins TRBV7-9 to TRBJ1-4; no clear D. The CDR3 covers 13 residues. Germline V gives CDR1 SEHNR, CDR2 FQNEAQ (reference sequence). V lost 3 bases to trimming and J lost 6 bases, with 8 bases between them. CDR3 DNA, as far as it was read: TGTGCCAGCAGCTTTAGCCTGGATGAAAAA. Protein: CASSFSLDEK. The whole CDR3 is CASSFSLDEKLFF.